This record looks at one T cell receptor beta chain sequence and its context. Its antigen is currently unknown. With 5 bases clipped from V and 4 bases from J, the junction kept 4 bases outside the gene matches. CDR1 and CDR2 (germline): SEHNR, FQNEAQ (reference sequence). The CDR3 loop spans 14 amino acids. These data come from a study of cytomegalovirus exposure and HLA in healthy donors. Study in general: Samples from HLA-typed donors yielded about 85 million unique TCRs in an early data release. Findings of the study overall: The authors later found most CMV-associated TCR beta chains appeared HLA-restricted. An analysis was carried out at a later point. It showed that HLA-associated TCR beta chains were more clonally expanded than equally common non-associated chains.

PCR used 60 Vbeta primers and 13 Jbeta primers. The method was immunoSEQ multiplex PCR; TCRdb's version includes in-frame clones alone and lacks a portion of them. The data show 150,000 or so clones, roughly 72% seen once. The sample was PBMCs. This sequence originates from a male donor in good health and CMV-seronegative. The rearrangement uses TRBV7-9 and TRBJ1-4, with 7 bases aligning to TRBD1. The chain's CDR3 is CASSPGGFNEKLFF. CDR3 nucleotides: TGTGCCAGCAGCCCAGGGGGTTTTAATGAAAAACTGTTTTTT.